One and the same sample provided the 10 T cell receptor beta chains below, sequenced in a study of blood T cell repertoires in COVID-19. Profiling relied on immunoSEQ multiplex PCR, and the TCRdb table lists in-frame clones only, not all of them. The sample carries more than 100,000 clones, roughly nine tenths recorded once. Sequences were obtained from peripheral blood. The receptors come from an older woman with acute or convalescent COVID-19.

This CDR3 reads CASSFELAGGGHEQFF. The CDR3 DNA reads as TGTGCCAGCAGTTTTGAACTAGCGGGAGGGGGGCATGAGCAGTTCTTC. The chain recombines TRBV27 with TRBJ2-1, with TRBD2 matching over 13 bases. The V gene end was trimmed by 3 bases and the J gene end by 8 bases; junction bases not matched to a gene: 7. CDR3 length: 16 amino acids. Germline lookup yields CDR1 MNHEY and CDR2 SMNVEV (reference sequence).

The chain has TRBV14 and TRBJ1-2; D gene ambiguous. The CDR3 is 11 amino acids. CDR1 is SGHDN and CDR2 is FVKESK in the germline V gene. Trimming took off 6 bases at V and 8 bases at J, with 10 bases between the two ends. CDR3 in DNA: TGTGCCAGCAGGTCGAGAGGAGGCTACACCTTC. Residues: CASRSRGGYTF. The full variable domain, rest sourced from reference TRBV14 and TRBJ1-2, is EAGVTQFPSHSVIEKGQTVTLRCDPISGHDNLYWYRRVMGKEIKFLLHFVKESKQDESGMPNNRFLAERTGGTYSTLKVQPAELEDSGVYFCASRSRGGYTFGSGTRLTVV.

This chain uses TRBV6-5 with TRBJ2-2; 13 bases match TRBD2. The CDR3 runs 15 residues. Trimming took 7 bases from V and 7 from J; bases not matched to a gene: 6. Looked up from germline, CDR1 is MNHEY and CDR2 is SVGAGI. This chain's CDR3 is CASTTSGRRNGELFF. CDR3 DNA sequence: TGTGCCAGCACGACTAGCGGGAGGCGAAACGGGGAGCTGTTTTTT.

The gene calls are TRBV3-1 (or the pseudogene TRBV3-2) and TRBJ1-1, with a tentative D call TRBD1 (5 bases). Between the trimmed V and J ends, which lost 7 bases and 5 bases, there was a span of 20 bases. This CDR3 comprises 15 residues. CDR1 LGHDT and CDR2 YNNKEL come from the germline V gene (reference sequence). The CDR3 spells CASTRQFGGGTEAFF. DNA of the CDR3: TGTGCCAGCACACGACAATTTGGGGGGGGGACTGAAGCTTTCTTT.

J is TRBJ1-2 and V is TRBV28, with 8 bases lining up with TRBD1. Trimming removed 3 bases from V and 4 bases from J; junction bases left unmatched: 10. This CDR3 region has 16 residues. Germline-derived CDR1 and CDR2 are MDHEN and SYDVKM. The CDR3 region has the DNA TGTGCCAGCAGTTTTATTACCGGACAGGGTACCTATGGCTACACCTTC. It codes for CASSFITGQGTYGYTF.

V is TRBV4-1 and J is TRBJ2-7, with D possibly TRBD2 on 5 matching bases. The CDR3 totals 18 residues. Germline V gene sequence: CDR1 MGHRA, CDR2 YSYEKL. The ends were cut back, 0 bases at V and 3 bases at J, with 21 bases in the middle. CDR3 protein: CASSQDTRLPIGVYEQYF. The DNA of the CDR3 is TGCGCCAGCAGCCAAGATACCCGCCTTCCCATCGGGGTCTACGAGCAGTACTTC.

This clone has a handful of counts. This sequence joins TRBV5-1 and TRBJ1-1, with 9 bases aligning to TRBD1. This CDR3 has 12 residues. V lost 5 bases and J lost 7; bases outside the gene matches: 3. In germline, CDR1 is SGHRS, CDR2 YFSETQ. For the CDR3, the DNA is TGCGCCAGCAGGAGGACAGGGGATGAAGCTTTCTTT. Its protein product is CASRRTGDEAFF.

The chain uses TRBV18 and TRBJ1-3; 7 nucleotides agree with TRBD1. Germline V gives CDR1 KGHSH, CDR2 LQKENI. V dropped 5 bases and J dropped 1; count of bases not matched to a gene: 5. The CDR3 runs 15 residues. The CDR3, as DNA: TGTGCCAGCTCAAGACAGGGCATATCTGGAAACACCATATATTTT. Protein sequence: CASSRQGISGNTIYF. Complete variable domain (other parts from reference TRBV18 and TRBJ1-3): NAGVMQNPRHLVRRRGQEARLRCSPMKGHSHVYWYRQLPEEGLKFMVYLQKENIIDESGMPKERFSAEFPKEGPSILRIQQVVRGDSAAYFCASSRQGISGNTIYFGEGSWLTVV.

V is TRBV7-3 and J is TRBJ2-1; 11 bases are a match to TRBD2. This CDR3 region has 15 residues. The V gene end was trimmed by 5 bases and the J gene end by 6 bases; junction bases not matched to a gene: 6. The germline CDR1 and CDR2 sequences are SGHTA and FQGTGA. CDR3 residues: CASSPLAGGINEQFF. The DNA for the CDR3 is TGTGCCAGCAGCCCCCTAGCGGGAGGTATCAATGAGCAGTTCTTC. Supplemented by reference TRBV7-3 and TRBJ2-1, the full variable domain reads GAGVSQTPSNKVTEKGKYVELRCDPISGHTALYWYRQSLGQGPEFLIYFQGTGAADDSGLPNDRFFAVRPEGSVSTLKIQRTERGDSAVYLCASSPLAGGINEQFFGPGTRLTVL.

The chain employs TRBV7-8 and TRBJ1-5; D gene unclear. CDR3 size: 15 residues. V lost 5 bases, J lost 5 bases, and 16 bases lay in between. In germline, CDR1 is SGHVS, CDR2 FQNEAQ. The CDR3 loop reads CASSPRRLEDQPQHF. DNA for the CDR3: TGTGCCAGCAGCCCTCGACGTTTAGAGGATCAGCCCCAGCATTTT. The full variable domain, its missing parts supplied by reference TRBV7-8 and TRBJ1-5, is GAGVSQSPRYKVAKRGQDVALRCDPISGHVSLFWYQQALGQGPEFLTYFQNEAQLDKSGLPSDRFFAERPEGSVSTLKIQRTQQEDSAVYLCASSPRRLEDQPQHFGDGTRLSIL.